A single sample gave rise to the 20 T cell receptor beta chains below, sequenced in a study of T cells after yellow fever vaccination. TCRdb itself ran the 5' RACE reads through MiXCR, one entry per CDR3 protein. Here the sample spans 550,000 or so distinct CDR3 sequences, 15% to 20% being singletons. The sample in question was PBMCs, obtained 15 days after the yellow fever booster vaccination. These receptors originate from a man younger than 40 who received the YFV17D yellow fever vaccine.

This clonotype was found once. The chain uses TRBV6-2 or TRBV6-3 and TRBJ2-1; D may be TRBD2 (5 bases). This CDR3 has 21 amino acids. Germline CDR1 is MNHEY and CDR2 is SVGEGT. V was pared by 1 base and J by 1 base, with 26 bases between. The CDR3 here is CASSYFTGIPILLPSYNEQFF. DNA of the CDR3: TGTGCCAGCAGTTACTTTACCGGGATTCCGATCTTGCTTCCTTCCTACAATGAGCAGTTCTTC.

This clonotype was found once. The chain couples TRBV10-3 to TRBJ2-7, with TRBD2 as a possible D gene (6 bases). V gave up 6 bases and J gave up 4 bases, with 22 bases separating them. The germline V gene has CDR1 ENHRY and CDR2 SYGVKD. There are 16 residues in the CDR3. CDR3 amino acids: CAIRGGSGEGEYEQYF. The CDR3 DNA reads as TGTGCCATCAGGGGGGGATCGGGAGAAGGTGAATACGAGCAGTACTTC.

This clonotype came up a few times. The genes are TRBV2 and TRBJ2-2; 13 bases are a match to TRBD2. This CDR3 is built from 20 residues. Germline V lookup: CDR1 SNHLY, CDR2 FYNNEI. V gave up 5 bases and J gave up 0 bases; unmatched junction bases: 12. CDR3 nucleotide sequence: TGTGCCAGCAGTCTGCTCCGCACTAGCGGGAGGGCCTCGAACACCGGGGAGCTGTTTTTT. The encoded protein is CASSLLRTSGRASNTGELFF. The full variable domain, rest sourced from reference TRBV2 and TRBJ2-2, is EPEVTQTPSHQVTQMGQEVILRCVPISNHLYFYWYRQILGQKVEFLVSFYNNEISEKSEIFDDQFSVERPDGSNFTLKIRSTKLEDSAMYFCASSLLRTSGRASNTGELFFGEGSRLTVL.

This CDR3 reads CSVVGQSSYNEQFF. Written as DNA, the CDR3 is TGCAGCGTTGTCGGCCAGAGCTCCTACAATGAGCAGTTCTTC. This chain links TRBV29-1 with TRBJ2-1; D gene uncertain. The V gene lost 4 bases and the J gene lost 0 bases, with 10 bases spanning the gap. The CDR3 runs 14 residues. Looked up from germline, CDR1 is SQVTM and CDR2 is ANQGSEA.

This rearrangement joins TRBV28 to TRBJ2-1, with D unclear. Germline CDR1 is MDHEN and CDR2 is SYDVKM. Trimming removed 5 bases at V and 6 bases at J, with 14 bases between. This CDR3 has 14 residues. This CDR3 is CASSPVGLLNEQFF. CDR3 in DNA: TGTGCCAGCAGTCCGGTGGGCCTTCTCAATGAGCAGTTCTTC.

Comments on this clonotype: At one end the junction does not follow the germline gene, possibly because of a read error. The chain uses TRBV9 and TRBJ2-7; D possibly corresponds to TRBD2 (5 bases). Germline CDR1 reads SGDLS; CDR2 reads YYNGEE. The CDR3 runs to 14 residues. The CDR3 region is CANSVALVPYEQYF. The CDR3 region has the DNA TGTGCCAACAGCGTAGCACTAGTTCCCTACGAGCAGTACTTC.

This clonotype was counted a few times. The CDR3: CASRGEWEESPEAYEQYF. CDR3 sequence (DNA): TGTGCCAGCAGAGGAGAGTGGGAAGAAAGCCCGGAGGCCTACGAGCAGTACTTC. The chain links TRBV6-2 or TRBV6-3 to TRBJ2-7; tentative D call: TRBD2 (5 bases). This CDR3 has 18 residues. CDR1 and CDR2 from the germline V gene are MNHEY and SVGEGT. The V and J ends lost 6 bases and 2 bases respectively, with 26 bases between them.

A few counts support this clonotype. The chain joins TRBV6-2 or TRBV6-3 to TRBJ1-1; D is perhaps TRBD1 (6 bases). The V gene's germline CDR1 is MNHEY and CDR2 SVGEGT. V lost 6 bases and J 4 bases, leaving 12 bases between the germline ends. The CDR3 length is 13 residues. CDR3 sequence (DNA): TGTGCCAGCAGGATGGGGGCGGTCACTGAAGCTTTCTTT. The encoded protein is CASRMGAVTEAFF.

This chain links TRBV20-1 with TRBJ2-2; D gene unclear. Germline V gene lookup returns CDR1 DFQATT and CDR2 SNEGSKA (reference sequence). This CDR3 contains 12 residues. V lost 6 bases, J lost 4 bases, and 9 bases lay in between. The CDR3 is CSARTPTGELFF. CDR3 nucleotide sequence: TGCAGTGCCCGGACCCCCACCGGGGAGCTGTTTTTT.

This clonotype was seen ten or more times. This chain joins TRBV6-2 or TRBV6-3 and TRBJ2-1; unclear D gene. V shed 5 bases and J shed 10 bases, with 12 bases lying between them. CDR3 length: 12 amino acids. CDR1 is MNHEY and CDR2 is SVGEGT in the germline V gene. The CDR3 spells CASSTAILEQFF. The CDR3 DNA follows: TGTGCCAGCAGTACCGCTATCCTAGAGCAGTTCTTC.

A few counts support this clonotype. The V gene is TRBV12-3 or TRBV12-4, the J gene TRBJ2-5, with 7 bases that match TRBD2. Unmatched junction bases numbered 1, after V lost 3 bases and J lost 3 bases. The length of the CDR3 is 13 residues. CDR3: CASSFSGEETQYF. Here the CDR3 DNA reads TGTGCCAGCAGTTTCAGCGGGGAAGAGACCCAGTACTTC.

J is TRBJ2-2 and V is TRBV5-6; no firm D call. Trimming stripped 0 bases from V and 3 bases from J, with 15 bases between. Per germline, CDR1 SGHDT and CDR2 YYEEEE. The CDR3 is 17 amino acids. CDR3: CASSLDPQPYYTGELFF. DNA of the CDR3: TGTGCCAGCAGCTTGGATCCCCAGCCCTATTACACCGGGGAGCTGTTTTTT.

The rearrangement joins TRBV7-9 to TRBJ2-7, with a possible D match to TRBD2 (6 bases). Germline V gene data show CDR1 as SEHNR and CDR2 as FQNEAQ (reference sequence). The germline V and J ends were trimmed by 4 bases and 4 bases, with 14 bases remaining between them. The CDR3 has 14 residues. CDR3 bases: TGTGCCAGCAGCTCCTCACAGAGCGGGTACGAGCAGTACTTC. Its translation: CASSSSQSGYEQYF.

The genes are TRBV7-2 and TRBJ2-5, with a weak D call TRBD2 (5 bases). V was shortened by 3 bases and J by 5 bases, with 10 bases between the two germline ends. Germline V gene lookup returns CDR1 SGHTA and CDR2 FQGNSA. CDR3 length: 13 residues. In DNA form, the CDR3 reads TGTGCCAGCAGCTTTGGGAGAGCGGAGACCCAGTACTTC. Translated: CASSFGRAETQYF.

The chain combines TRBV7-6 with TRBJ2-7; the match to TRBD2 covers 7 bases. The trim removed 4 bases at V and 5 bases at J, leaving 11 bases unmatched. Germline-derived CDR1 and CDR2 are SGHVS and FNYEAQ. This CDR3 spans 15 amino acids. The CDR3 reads CASSSLLAGDNEQYF. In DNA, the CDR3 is TGTGCCAGCAGCTCCCTTTTGGCGGGAGATAACGAGCAGTACTTC.

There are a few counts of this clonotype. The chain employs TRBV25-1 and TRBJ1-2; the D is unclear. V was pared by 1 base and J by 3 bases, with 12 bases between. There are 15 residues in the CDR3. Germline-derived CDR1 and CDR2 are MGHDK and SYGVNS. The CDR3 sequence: CASSESRELHYGYTF. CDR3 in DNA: TGTGCCAGCAGTGAATCGAGGGAGCTGCACTATGGCTACACCTTC.

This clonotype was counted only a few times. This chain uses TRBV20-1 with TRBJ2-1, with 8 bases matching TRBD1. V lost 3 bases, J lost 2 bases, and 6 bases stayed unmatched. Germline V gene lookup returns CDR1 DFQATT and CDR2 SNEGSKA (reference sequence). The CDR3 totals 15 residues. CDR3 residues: CSARVRGHAYNEQFF. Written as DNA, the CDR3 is TGCAGTGCTAGGGTCAGGGGGCATGCCTACAATGAGCAGTTCTTC.

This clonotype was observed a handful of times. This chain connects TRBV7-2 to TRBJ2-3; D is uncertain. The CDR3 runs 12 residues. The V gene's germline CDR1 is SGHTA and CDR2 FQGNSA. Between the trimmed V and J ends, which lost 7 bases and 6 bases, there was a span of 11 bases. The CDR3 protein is CASNHGMDTQYF. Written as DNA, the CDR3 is TGTGCCAGCAACCATGGGATGGATACGCAGTATTTT.

The CDR3 DNA sequence: TGTGCCAGCAGTTATACCGGCAGGATGGGGGTCGAGCAGTACTTC. This codes for CASSYTGRMGVEQYF. The chain uses TRBV6-5 and TRBJ2-7; D is perhaps TRBD1 or TRBD2 (5 bases each). Germline V lookup: CDR1 MNHEY, CDR2 SVGAGI. Trimming removed 3 bases at V and 6 bases at J, with 18 bases between. The CDR3 sequence is 15 residues long.

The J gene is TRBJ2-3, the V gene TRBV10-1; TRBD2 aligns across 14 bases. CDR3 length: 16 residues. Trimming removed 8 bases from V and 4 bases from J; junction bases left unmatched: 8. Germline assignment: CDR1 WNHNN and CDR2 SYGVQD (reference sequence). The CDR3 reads CASFPGLAGGSDTQYF. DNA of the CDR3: TGCGCCAGCTTCCCAGGACTAGCGGGAGGATCAGATACGCAGTATTTT.